This T cell receptor beta chain appears in the sequencing data of a study of T cells in Graves' hyperthyroidism and ophthalmopathy. Overall study: The initial diagnosis was the point when peripheral blood was collected, ahead of any treatment.

This clonotype was detected many times. Its specificity is not known. TCR beta CDR3 sequences were amplified from RNA transcripts. Researchers ran a first-round RT-PCR on the TCR CDR3 using the HTBI primer set. TCRdb used MiXCR to reprocess the multiplex PCR reads, holding one entry per CDR3 protein. The sample includes about 370,000 distinct CDR3 sequences, 13% to 15% seen only once; the top ten take roughly 19%. Patients showing uncontrolled infection, other autoimmune disease, pregnancy or lactation were ineligible. Per the germline V gene, CDR1 is MNHEY and CDR2 is SMNVEV (reference sequence). The CDR3 extends over 16 amino acids. Between the trimmed V and J ends, which lost 8 bases and 0 bases, there was a span of 17 bases. The study, taken as a whole, reports: Ophthalmopathy and stable hyperthyroidism were separated by a 13 V-J model. Appearing also in blood were most of the thyroid clonotypes expanded above 0.001.

The sequencing sample was made of blood. The chain couples TRBV27 to TRBJ2-1; D is undetermined. This clonotype originated in a woman in her fifties or sixties with Graves' ophthalmopathy. The CDR3 DNA reads TGTGCCAGCCGACAAGCCGATGCAGGCTCCTACAATGAGCAGTTCTTC. Amino acid sequence: CASRQADAGSYNEQFF.